Below are 32 T cell receptor beta chains sequenced from a single sample in a study of CD8 T cells in Susac syndrome. An input of roughly 0.45 to 1 ug of RNA was subjected to reverse transcription using random hexamers. TCRdb redid the calling of the immunoSEQ multiplex PCR reads with MiXCR, one entry per CDR3 protein. The sample shows about 120,000 distinct CDR3 sequences, under 96% of them seen only once. The sample was CD4+ T cells from PBMCs. The receptors stem from a human donor with Susac syndrome.

The chain couples TRBV6-5 to TRBJ2-4; possibly TRBD2 for D (5 bases). Trimming took off 6 bases at V and 14 bases at J, with 20 bases between the two ends. The CDR3 is made up of 13 amino acids. Germline loops: CDR1 MNHEY, CDR2 SVGAGI. CDR3 amino acids: CASRLPGPGNEYF. For the CDR3, the DNA is TGTGCCAGCAGACTCCCGGGCCCGGGGAATGAGTACTTC.

V usage is TRBV2 and J usage is TRBJ2-4; 11 bases are a match to TRBD1. The V gene end was trimmed by 2 bases and the J gene end by 7 bases; junction bases not matched to a gene: 4. Germline V lookup: CDR1 SNHLY, CDR2 FYNNEI. The CDR3 consists of 15 residues. CDR3 sequence (DNA): TGTGCCAGCAGTGAACTTGGGACAGGGGGGAACATTCAGTACTTC. Amino acid sequence: CASSELGTGGNIQYF.

The rearrangement links TRBV10-3 to TRBJ2-2, with D possibly matching TRBD2 (6 bases). Trimming took 5 bases from V and 3 from J, leaving 13 bases between them. The germline gives CDR1 ENHRY, CDR2 SYGVKD. The CDR3 runs to 15 residues. Written as DNA, the CDR3 is TGTGCCATCAGTCAACTAGCAGGCGACACCGGGGAGCTGTTTTTT. This gives the protein CAISQLAGDTGELFF.

The gene calls are TRBV28 and TRBJ2-3, with D unclear. Trimming shortened V by 5 bases and J by 3 bases, and 9 bases separated the two germline ends. Germline V gene lookup returns CDR1 MDHEN and CDR2 SYDVKM. The CDR3 is 13 residues long. This CDR3 is CASSPPPTDTQYF. The CDR3 DNA is TGTGCCAGCAGTCCCCCCCCAACAGATACGCAGTATTTT.

This clonotype is a singleton in its sample. The chain is built from TRBV15 and TRBJ1-4, with 7 positions matching TRBD1. J lost 5 bases, V lost 2 bases, and 5 bases had no gene match. The CDR3 runs 15 residues. The V gene's germline CDR1 is LNHNV and CDR2 YYDKDF (reference sequence). CDR3: CATSRTDRANEKLFF. CDR3 nucleotide sequence: TGTGCCACCAGCAGAACTGACAGGGCGAATGAAAAACTGTTTTTT.

The CDR3 reads CASSLPRGGPTSGANVLTF. As DNA, the CDR3 is TGTGCCAGCAGCTTACCCCGCGGGGGACCAACCTCTGGGGCCAACGTCCTGACTTTC. The chain has TRBV7-9 and TRBJ2-6; 7 nucleotides line up with TRBD2. V trimming: 2 bases; J trimming: 0 bases; junction bases outside the gene matches: 10. Per germline, CDR1 SEHNR and CDR2 FQNEAQ (reference sequence). This CDR3 contains 19 residues. Full variable domain (missing parts from reference TRBV7-9 and TRBJ2-6): DTGVSQNPRHKITKRGQNVTFRCDPISEHNRLYWYRQTLGQGPEFLTYFQNEAQLEKSRLLSDRFSAERPKGSFSTLEIQRTEQGDSAMYLCASSLPRGGPTSGANVLTFGAGSRLTVL.

V usage is TRBV24-1 and J usage is TRBJ1-2; D call uncertain. This CDR3 region has 12 residues. The V end was cut by 7 bases, the J end by 6 bases, with 11 bases between. Germline V gene data show CDR1 as KGHDR and CDR2 as SFDVKD. In nucleotides, the CDR3 is TGTGCCACCAGCGGGCTCCAGGATGGCTACACCTTC. Amino acids: CATSGLQDGYTF.

The rearrangement uses TRBV30 and TRBJ2-6; 9 nucleotides line up with TRBD1. V lost 7 bases to trimming and J lost 9 bases; unmatched junction nucleotides: 7. The CDR3 extends over 13 amino acids. The germline V gene has CDR1 GTSNPN and CDR2 SVGIG (reference sequence). The CDR3, as DNA: TGTGCCTTCCTCACGGACAGGGGCAACGTCCTGACTTTC. This sequence encodes CAFLTDRGNVLTF.

This rearrangement joins TRBV11-1 to TRBJ1-1; D gene uncertain. The ends were cut back, 6 bases at V and 4 bases at J, with 15 bases in the middle. The CDR3 sequence is 14 residues long. Germline V gene lookup returns CDR1 SGHAT and CDR2 FQDESV (reference sequence). The CDR3 region has the DNA TGTGCCAGCAGTCCTATCACCGTTGGCACTGAAGCTTTCTTT. Translation gives CASSPITVGTEAFF.

This rearrangement joins TRBV30 to TRBJ2-1; tentative D call: TRBD1 (6 bases). The CDR3 has 13 amino acids. Germline lookup yields CDR1 GTSNPN and CDR2 SVGIG (reference sequence). Trimming stripped 3 bases from V and 4 bases from J, with 10 bases between. The CDR3 DNA is TGTGCCTGGAGCGCCGGACAGTACAATGAGCAGTTCTTC. Its translation: CAWSAGQYNEQFF.

This rearrangement joins TRBV20-1 to TRBJ1-2; no clear D gene. CDR3 length: 13 amino acids. The V end lost 1 base, the J end lost 5 bases, and 11 bases lay between the germline ends. Germline values: CDR1 DFQATT, CDR2 SNEGSKA (reference sequence). The CDR3 DNA reads TGCAGTGCTAGAGTGGCTAGGAGGTATGGCTACACCTTC. Its translation: CSARVARRYGYTF.

The chain recombines TRBV9 with TRBJ2-7; D unresolved. V was shortened by 2 bases and J by 2 bases, with 11 bases between the two germline ends. The germline V gene encodes CDR1 SGDLS and CDR2 YYNGEE. The CDR3 covers 14 residues. The CDR3 DNA reads TGTGCCAGCAGCGTTGAGGACGGTGCCTACGAGCAGTACTTC. Amino acids: CASSVEDGAYEQYF.

The chain is built from TRBV20-1 and TRBJ2-7; D not resolved. The germline V gene has CDR1 DFQATT and CDR2 SNEGSKA (reference sequence). The CDR3 is made up of 12 amino acids. Trimming pared 2 bases from V and 6 bases from J, leaving 11 bases between. The CDR3 protein is CSARRPVGEQYF. CDR3 DNA: TGCAGTGCTAGACGCCCAGTCGGCGAGCAGTACTTC.

The chain is built from TRBV30 and TRBJ2-3; 7 bases agree with TRBD2. The CDR3 consists of 14 residues. V dropped 8 bases and J dropped 3; count of bases not matched to a gene: 11. Germline values: CDR1 GTSNPN, CDR2 SVGIG (reference sequence). The CDR3 DNA reads as TGTGCCGGAACGGGCGGGAGTGGGACAGATACGCAGTATTTT. It is translated as CAGTGGSGTDTQYF.

In nucleotides, the CDR3 is TGTGCCAGCAGCCAAGTATTCGGGGTAGCGGGGCACAATGAGCAGTTCTTC. This sequence encodes CASSQVFGVAGHNEQFF. The rearrangement uses TRBV3-1 and TRBJ2-1; TRBD2 aligns across 8 bases. The CDR3 runs to 17 residues. Germline CDR1 reads LGHDT; CDR2 reads YNNKEL (reference sequence). V lost 1 base, J lost 5 bases, and 10 bases stayed unmatched.

This rearrangement joins TRBV24-1 to TRBJ2-1, with 10 bases matching TRBD2. This CDR3 is 19 amino acids long. Germline V gene data show CDR1 as KGHDR and CDR2 as SFDVKD. Losses at the gene ends were 4 bases for V and 0 bases for J; bases not matched to a gene: 11. CDR3 in amino acids: CATSDKPGLARSSYNEQFF. Written as DNA, the CDR3 is TGTGCCACCAGTGACAAACCGGGACTAGCGCGCAGCTCCTACAATGAGCAGTTCTTC.

CDR3: CASSHQRGTGTEAFF. The CDR3, as DNA: TGCGCCAGCAGCCACCAGCGGGGAACTGGCACTGAAGCTTTCTTT. The rearrangement joins TRBV4-3 to TRBJ1-1; D gene unclear. Germline-derived CDR1 and CDR2 are LGHNA and YSLEER. Trimming shortened V by 3 bases and J by 4 bases, and 15 bases separated the two germline ends. This CDR3 spans 15 amino acids.

This sequence joins TRBV18 and TRBJ2-5, with D hard to call. This CDR3 has 14 amino acids. The germline V gene has CDR1 KGHSH and CDR2 LQKENI. Trimming took 2 bases from V and 1 from J, leaving 8 bases between them. CDR3 coding DNA: TGTGCCAGCTCACCAAACGGAGCCCAAGAGACCCAGTACTTC. Translated, it gives CASSPNGAQETQYF. The full variable domain, completed using reference TRBV18 and TRBJ2-5, is NAGVMQNPRHLVRRRGQEARLRCSPMKGHSHVYWYRQLPEEGLKFMVYLQKENIIDESGMPKERFSAEFPKEGPSILRIQQVVRGDSAAYFCASSPNGAQETQYFGPGTRLLVL.

The rearrangement uses TRBV29-1 and TRBJ1-3; D uncertain. Germline-derived CDR1 and CDR2 are SQVTM and ANQGSEA. Trimming pared 7 bases from V and 0 bases from J, leaving 13 bases between. This CDR3 region has 14 residues. Here the CDR3 reads CSALVGFSGNTIYF. CDR3 DNA sequence: TGCAGCGCCCTGGTAGGGTTCTCTGGAAACACCATATATTTT.

This clonotype was seen just once. The V gene is TRBV3-1, the J gene TRBJ2-5; D may be TRBD1 or TRBD2 (5 bases each). The ends were cut back, 3 bases at V and 5 bases at J, with 13 bases in the middle. CDR3 length: 14 amino acids. Germline V gene data show CDR1 as LGHDT and CDR2 as YNNKEL (reference sequence). CDR3 residues: CASSQAGTRETQYF. For the CDR3, the DNA is TGTGCCAGCAGCCAGGCCGGGACGAGGGAGACCCAGTACTTC.

The rearrangement uses TRBV3-1 and TRBJ1-5; 7 nucleotides align to TRBD1. The germline V gene has CDR1 LGHDT and CDR2 YNNKEL (reference sequence). V was clipped by 0 bases and J by 6 bases; unmatched bases: 5. The CDR3 extends over 15 amino acids. CDR3 nucleotides: TGTGCCAGCAGCCAAGATCGACAGGGAATTCAGCCCCAGCATTTT. Translation gives CASSQDRQGIQPQHF.

CDR3 nucleotides: TGCGCCAGCAGCCGCGCGGACAGGGATCAGCCCCAGCATTTT. It specifies CASSRADRDQPQHF. The chain uses TRBV4-1 and TRBJ1-5; 8 nucleotides match TRBD1. Germline CDR1 is MGHRA and CDR2 is YSYEKL. CDR3 size: 14 residues. V was clipped by 4 bases and J by 5 bases; unmatched bases: 4.

This chain links TRBV25-1 with TRBJ2-1, with TRBD1 matching over 7 bases. Germline values: CDR1 MGHDK, CDR2 SYGVNS. Trimming removed 5 bases from V and 6 bases from J; junction bases left unmatched: 13. The CDR3 contains 16 residues. The DNA for the CDR3 is TGTGCCAGCAGTCCCTCGGGACAGATTAAACCCAATGAGCAGTTCTTC. Translating it yields CASSPSGQIKPNEQFF. Drawing the rest from reference TRBV25-1 and TRBJ2-1, the complete variable domain is EADIYQTPRYLVIGTGKKITLECSQTMGHDKMYWYQQDPGMELHLIHYSYGVNSTEKGDLSSESTVSRIRTEHFPLTLESARPSHTSQYLCASSPSGQIKPNEQFFGPGTRLTVL.

The V and J genes are TRBV20-1 and TRBJ2-3; D is undetermined. CDR1 is DFQATT, CDR2 SNEGSKA, per germline (reference sequence). Deletions cut 6 bases from V and 1 base from J, with 17 bases between. This CDR3 has 15 amino acids. The CDR3 nucleotides read TGCAGTGCCGTGAAGGCAGACGCTGGCACAGATACGCAGTATTTT. Its translation: CSAVKADAGTDTQYF.

The CDR3 DNA is TGCAGTGCTAGAGATAGGACGGCGAACACTGAAGCTTTCTTT. This sequence encodes CSARDRTANTEAFF. The gene calls are TRBV20-1 and TRBJ1-1; D is unresolved. The CDR3 consists of 14 residues. V was shortened by 0 bases and J by 1 base, with 9 bases between the two germline ends. The germline V gene encodes CDR1 DFQATT and CDR2 SNEGSKA (reference sequence).

V is TRBV6-5 and J is TRBJ1-2, with 8 bases matching TRBD1. Germline assignment: CDR1 MNHEY and CDR2 SVGAGI. The V and J ends lost 0 bases and 8 bases, in that order; junction bases with no gene match: 14. This CDR3 has 17 amino acids. In DNA, the CDR3 is TGTGCCAGCAGTTACTCATTTACACCGGGACAGGCTGAAGGCTACACCTTC. Translated, it gives CASSYSFTPGQAEGYTF.

The chain combines TRBV10-3 with TRBJ2-7; D may correspond to TRBD1 or TRBD2 (5 bases each). V lost 7 bases to trimming and J lost 7 bases, with 20 bases between them. The CDR3 is made up of 14 amino acids. Germline CDR1 reads ENHRY; CDR2 reads SYGVKD. Written as DNA, the CDR3 is TGTGCCATCAATGAACGCCAGGGACCAAAAGAGCAGTACTTC. Protein product: CAINERQGPKEQYF.

The V call is TRBV12-3 or TRBV12-4, the J call TRBJ2-3; 9 nucleotides line up with TRBD2. CDR3 length: 14 amino acids. Unmatched junction bases numbered 5, after V lost 6 bases and J lost 4 bases. CDR3 loop: CASRPGLAADTQYF. The CDR3 bases are TGTGCCAGCAGGCCGGGACTAGCAGCAGATACGCAGTATTTT.

This clonotype appeared once. The chain's CDR3 is CASSLRLPNINGYTF. CDR3 sequence (DNA): TGTGCCAGCAGTTTACGCCTACCCAACATAAATGGCTACACCTTC. The V call is TRBV27, the J call TRBJ1-2; D gene ambiguous. This CDR3 is built from 15 residues. CDR1 is MNHEY, CDR2 SMNVEV, per germline (reference sequence). Trimming shortened V by 2 bases and J by 6 bases, and 16 bases separated the two germline ends.

The chain recombines TRBV27 with TRBJ2-7; 8 nucleotides match TRBD2. Germline V CDR1 and CDR2: MNHEY, SMNVEV (reference sequence). Unmatched junction bases numbered 7, after V lost 3 bases and J lost 6 bases. CDR3 length equals 14 residues. Written as DNA, the CDR3 is TGTGCCAGCAGTTTCATGGGCGGGAGGATCGAGCAGTACTTC. It translates to CASSFMGGRIEQYF.

CDR3 amino acids: CSAREGNTEAFF. DNA of the CDR3: TGCAGTGCTAGAGAGGGGAACACTGAAGCTTTCTTT. V gene TRBV20-1 combines with J gene TRBJ1-1; D is uncertain. Germline V gene sequence: CDR1 DFQATT, CDR2 SNEGSKA (reference sequence). Between the trimmed V and J ends, which lost 0 bases and 1 base, there was a span of 3 bases. The length of the CDR3 is 12 residues.

The chain couples TRBV6-5 to TRBJ1-4, with 7 bases fitting TRBD1. The V segment lost 6 bases and the J segment 8 bases; nucleotides outside the gene matches: 3. CDR3 length: 12 amino acids. Germline CDR1 reads MNHEY; CDR2 reads SVGAGI. The CDR3 nucleotides read TGTGCCAGCAGGACAGGGTACGAAAAACTGTTTTTT. It codes for CASRTGYEKLFF.